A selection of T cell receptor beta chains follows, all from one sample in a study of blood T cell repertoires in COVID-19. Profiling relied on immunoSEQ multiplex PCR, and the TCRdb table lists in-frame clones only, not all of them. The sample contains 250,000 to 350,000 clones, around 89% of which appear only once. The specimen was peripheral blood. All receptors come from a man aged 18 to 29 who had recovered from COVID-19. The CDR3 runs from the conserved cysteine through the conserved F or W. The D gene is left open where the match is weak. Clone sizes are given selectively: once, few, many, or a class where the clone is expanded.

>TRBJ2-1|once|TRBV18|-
CASSPPGRRSYNEQFF
TGTGCCAGCTCACCACCGGGCCGGAGGTCCTACAATGAGCAGTTCTTC
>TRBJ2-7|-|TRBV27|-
CASSFGRGLRYEQYF
TGTGCCAGCAGTTTCGGACGAGGGCTCAGGTACGAGCAGTACTTC
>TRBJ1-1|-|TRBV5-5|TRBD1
CASSLQGLTEAFF
TGTGCCAGCAGCTTACAGGGGCTCACTGAAGCTTTCTTT
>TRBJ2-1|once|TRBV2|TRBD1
CASAPDRHNEQFF
TGTGCCAGCGCCCCGGACAGGCACAATGAGCAGTTCTTC
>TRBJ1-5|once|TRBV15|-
CATSRDLGAADQPQHF
TGTGCCACCAGCAGAGATCTGGGGGCAGCTGATCAGCCCCAGCATTTT
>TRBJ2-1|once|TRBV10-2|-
CASSVGTPSYNEQFF
TGCGCCAGCAGTGTGGGGACTCCCTCCTACAATGAGCAGTTCTTC
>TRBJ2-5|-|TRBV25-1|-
CASSETRGYQETQYF
TGTGCCAGCAGTGAAACCCGCGGCTACCAAGAGACCCAGTACTTC
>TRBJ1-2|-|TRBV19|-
CASSISGTDYGYTF
TGTGCCAGTAGTATCTCCGGGACTGACTATGGCTACACCTTC
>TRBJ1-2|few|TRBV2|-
CASSVRAGSYGYTF
TGTGCCAGCAGTGTTAGGGCGGGCAGCTATGGCTACACCTTC
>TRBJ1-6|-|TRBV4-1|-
CASSNFRQSNSPLHF
TGCGCCAGCAGCAATTTTCGACAGTCTAATTCACCCCTCCACTTT
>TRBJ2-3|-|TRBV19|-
CASSLTPQGFTDTQYF
TGTGCCAGTAGTCTCACCCCCCAGGGCTTCACAGATACGCAGTATTTT
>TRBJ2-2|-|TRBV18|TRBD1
CASSPNPGQGYTGELFF
TGTGCCAGCTCACCGAATCCGGGACAGGGATACACCGGGGAGCTGTTTTTT
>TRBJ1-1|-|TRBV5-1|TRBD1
CASSFQGDPNTEAFF
TGCGCCAGCTCTTTCCAGGGGGACCCTAACACTGAAGCTTTCTTT
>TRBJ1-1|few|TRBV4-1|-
CASSPGWDMNTEAFF
TGCGCCAGCAGCCCAGGGTGGGATATGAACACTGAAGCTTTCTTT
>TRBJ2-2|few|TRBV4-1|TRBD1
CASSQGTVPAGAGELFF
TGCGCCAGCAGCCAGGGGACAGTCCCTGCTGGCGCCGGGGAGCTGTTTTTT
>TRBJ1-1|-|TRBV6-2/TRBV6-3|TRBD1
CASNPDRVTEAFF
TGTGCCAGCAACCCAGACAGGGTCACTGAAGCTTTCTTT
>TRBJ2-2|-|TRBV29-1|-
CSVLLETGTGELFF
TGCAGCGTTCTCCTCGAAACAGGCACCGGGGAGCTGTTTTTT
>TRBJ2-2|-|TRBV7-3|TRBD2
CASSLWPSGNTGELFF
TGTGCCAGCAGCTTATGGCCTAGCGGGAACACCGGGGAGCTGTTTTTT
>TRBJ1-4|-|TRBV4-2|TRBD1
CASSQGRTGDNEKLFF
TGTGCCAGCAGCCAAGGCCGGACAGGGGATAATGAAAAACTGTTTTTT
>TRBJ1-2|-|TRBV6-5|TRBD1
CASFEGAYGYTF
TGTGCCAGCTTCGAGGGGGCCTATGGCTACACCTTC
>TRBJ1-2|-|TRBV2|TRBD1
CASRRGQGLVNYGYTF
TGTGCCAGCAGAAGAGGACAGGGGTTAGTTAACTATGGCTACACCTTC
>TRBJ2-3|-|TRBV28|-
CASSSGTHTDTQYF
TGTGCCAGCAGTTCGGGGACTCACACAGATACGCAGTATTTT
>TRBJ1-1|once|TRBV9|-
CASNPNRVANTEAFF
TGTGCCAGCAACCCAAACAGGGTGGCGAACACTGAAGCTTTCTTT
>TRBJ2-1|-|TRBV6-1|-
CASSEVVDLDEQFF
TGTGCCAGCAGTGAAGTTGTGGACTTGGATGAGCAGTTCTTC
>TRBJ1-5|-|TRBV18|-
CASSESPSNQPQHF
TGTGCCAGCTCAGAAAGCCCTAGCAATCAGCCCCAGCATTTT
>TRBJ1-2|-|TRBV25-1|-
CASSGGGSPQGYTF
TGTGCCAGCAGTGGGGGGGGTAGTCCTCAGGGCTACACCTTC
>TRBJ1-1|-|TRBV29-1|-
CSVEDRTVETEAFF
TGCAGCGTTGAAGACCGGACAGTGGAAACTGAAGCTTTCTTT
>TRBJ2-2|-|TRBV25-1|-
CASMRYTGELFF
TGTGCCAGCATGCGGTACACCGGGGAGCTGTTTTTT
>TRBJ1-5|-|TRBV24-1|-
CATTENLQGEGNQPQHF
TGTGCCACCACCGAAAATTTACAGGGAGAGGGCAATCAGCCCCAGCATTTT
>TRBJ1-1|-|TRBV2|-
CASSEGGHTEAFF
TGTGCCAGCAGTGAAGGAGGGCACACTGAAGCTTTCTTT
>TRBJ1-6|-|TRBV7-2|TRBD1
CASTFDRELSPLHF
TGTGCCAGCACCTTCGACAGGGAGCTATCACCCCTCCACTTT
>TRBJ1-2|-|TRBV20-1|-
CSASRYTYEGYTF
TGCAGTGCTAGTCGTTATACCTATGAAGGCTACACCTTC
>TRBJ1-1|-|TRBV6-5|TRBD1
CASSGTVNTEAFF
TGTGCCAGCAGCGGGACAGTGAACACTGAAGCTTTCTTT
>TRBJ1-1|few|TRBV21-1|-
CASRGQVMNTEAFF
TGTGCCAGCAGGGGACAGGTCATGAACACTGAAGCTTTCTTT